The text below deals with one T cell receptor (beta chain). Antigen: not known. Germline and junction disagree at one end, which may indicate a read error. From each donor, at least one pre-ART PBMC sample and at least two post-ART PBMC samples were obtained. These data come from a study of long-term antiretroviral therapy in people with HIV. Study-level findings and limits: Repertoires with HIV possessed tighter CDR3 length spans than those of controls. Gathering of blood took place between the mid-2000s and the late 2010s, possibly under older ART regimens.

This was the immunoSEQ v3.0 assay at survey level. Profiled with immunoSEQ multiplex PCR; TCRdb holds only in-frame clones, not every one. The table records tens of thousands of clones, around nine tenths of them present only once. CDR1 is MNHNS and CDR2 is SASEGT in the germline V gene. The CDR3 has 15 residues. The sequenced sample was unsorted PBMCs, obtained 0.6 years after starting antiretroviral therapy. The genes are TRBV6-1 and TRBJ2-3; D may be TRBD1 (6 bases). This clonotype was sampled from a man aged 55 to 70 with HIV. CDR3 amino acids: CASTEGGFSTDTQYF. The CDR3 coding sequence is TGTGCCAGCACTGAAGGGGGTTTTAGCACAGATACGCAGTATTTT.